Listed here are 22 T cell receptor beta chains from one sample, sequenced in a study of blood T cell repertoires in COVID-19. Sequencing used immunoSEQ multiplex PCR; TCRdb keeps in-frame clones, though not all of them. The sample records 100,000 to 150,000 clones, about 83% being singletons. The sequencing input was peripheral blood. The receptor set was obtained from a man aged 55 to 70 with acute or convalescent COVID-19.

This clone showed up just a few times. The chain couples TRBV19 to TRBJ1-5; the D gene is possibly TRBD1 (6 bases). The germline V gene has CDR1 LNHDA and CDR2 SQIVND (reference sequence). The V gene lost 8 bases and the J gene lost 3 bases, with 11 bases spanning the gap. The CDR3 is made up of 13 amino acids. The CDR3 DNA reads TGTGCCAGTGAAGACAGGTACAATCAGCCCCAGCATTTT. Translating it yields CASEDRYNQPQHF. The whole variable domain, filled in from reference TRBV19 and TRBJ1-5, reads DGGITQSPKYLFRKEGQNVTLSCEQNLNHDAMYWYRQDPGQGLRLIYYSQIVNDFQKGDIAEGYSVSREKKESFPLTVTSAQKNPTAFYLCASEDRYNQPQHFGDGTRLSIL.

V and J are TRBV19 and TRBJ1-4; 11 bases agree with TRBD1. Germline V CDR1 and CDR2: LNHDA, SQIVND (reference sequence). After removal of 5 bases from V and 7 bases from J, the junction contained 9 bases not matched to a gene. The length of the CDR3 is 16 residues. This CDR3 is CASSGRTGGDGEKLFF. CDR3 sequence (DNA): TGTGCCAGTAGTGGTCGGACAGGGGGCGACGGTGAAAAACTGTTTTTT.

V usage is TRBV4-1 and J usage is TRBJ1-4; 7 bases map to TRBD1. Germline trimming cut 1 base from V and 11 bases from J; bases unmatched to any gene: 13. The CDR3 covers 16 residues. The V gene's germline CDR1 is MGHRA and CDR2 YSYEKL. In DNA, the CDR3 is TGCGCCAGCAGCCAAGTTGGACAGGACCTTTCCCGCAAACTGTTTTTT. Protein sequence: CASSQVGQDLSRKLFF.

The chain's CDR3 is CASSTLGSEQFF. As DNA, the CDR3 is TGTGCCAGCAGCACACTAGGTAGTGAGCAGTTCTTC. The J gene is TRBJ2-1, the V gene TRBV7-9; a possible D gene is TRBD2 (5 bases). Per germline, CDR1 SEHNR and CDR2 FQNEAQ (reference sequence). The CDR3 is 12 amino acids. V lost 5 bases to trimming and J lost 9 bases, with 11 bases between them.

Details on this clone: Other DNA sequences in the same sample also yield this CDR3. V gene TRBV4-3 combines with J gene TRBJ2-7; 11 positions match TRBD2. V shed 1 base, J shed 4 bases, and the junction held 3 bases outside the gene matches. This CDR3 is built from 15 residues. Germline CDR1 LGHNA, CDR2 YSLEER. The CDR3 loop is CASSQGLAGSYEQYF. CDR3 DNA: TGCGCCAGCAGCCAAGGACTAGCGGGATCATACGAGCAGTACTTC.

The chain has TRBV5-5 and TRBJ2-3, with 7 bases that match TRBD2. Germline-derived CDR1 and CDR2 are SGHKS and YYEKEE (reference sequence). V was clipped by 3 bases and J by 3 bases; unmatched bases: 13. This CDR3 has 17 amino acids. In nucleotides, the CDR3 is TGTGCCAGCAGCTCGACTAAACTAGCGAGTAAGACAGATACGCAGTATTTT. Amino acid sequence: CASSSTKLASKTDTQYF. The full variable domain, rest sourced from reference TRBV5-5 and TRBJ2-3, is DAGVTQSPTHLIKTRGQQVTLRCSPISGHKSVSWYQQVLGQGPQFIFQYYEKEERGRGNFPDRFSARQFPNYSSELNVNALLLGDSALYLCASSSTKLASKTDTQYFGPGTRLTVL.

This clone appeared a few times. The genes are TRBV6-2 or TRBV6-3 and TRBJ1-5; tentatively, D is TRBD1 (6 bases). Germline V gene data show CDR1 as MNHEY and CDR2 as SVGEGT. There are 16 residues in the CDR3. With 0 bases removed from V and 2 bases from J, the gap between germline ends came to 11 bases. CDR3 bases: TGTGCCAGCAGTTACTCCTGGGGGCGAGGCAATCAGCCCCAGCATTTT. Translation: CASSYSWGRGNQPQHF.

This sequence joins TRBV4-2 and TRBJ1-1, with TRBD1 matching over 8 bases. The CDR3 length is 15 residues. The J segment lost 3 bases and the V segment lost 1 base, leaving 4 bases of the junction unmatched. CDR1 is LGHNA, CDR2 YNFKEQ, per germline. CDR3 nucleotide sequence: TGTGCCAGCAGCCAAGGTTCACAGGGGGACACTGAAGCTTTCTTT. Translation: CASSQGSQGDTEAFF.

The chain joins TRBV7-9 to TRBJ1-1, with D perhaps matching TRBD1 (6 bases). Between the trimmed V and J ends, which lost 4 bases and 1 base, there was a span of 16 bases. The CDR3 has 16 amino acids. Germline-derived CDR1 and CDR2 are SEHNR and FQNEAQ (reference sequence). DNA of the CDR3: TGTGCCAGCAGCTCTACTCCTGGGACAAGGAACACTGAAGCTTTCTTT. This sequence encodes CASSSTPGTRNTEAFF.

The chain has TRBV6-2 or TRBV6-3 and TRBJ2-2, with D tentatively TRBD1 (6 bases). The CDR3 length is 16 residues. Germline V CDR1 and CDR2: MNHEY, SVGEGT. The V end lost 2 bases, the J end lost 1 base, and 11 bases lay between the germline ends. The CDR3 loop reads CASSYATGLNTGELFF. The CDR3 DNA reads TGTGCCAGCAGTTACGCTACAGGGTTGAACACCGGGGAGCTGTTTTTT.

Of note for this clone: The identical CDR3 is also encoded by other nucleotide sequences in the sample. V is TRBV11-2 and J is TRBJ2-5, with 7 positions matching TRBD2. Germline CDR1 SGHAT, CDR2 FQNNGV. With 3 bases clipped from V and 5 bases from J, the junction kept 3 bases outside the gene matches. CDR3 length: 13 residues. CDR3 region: CASSFAGEETQYF. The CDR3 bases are TGTGCCAGCAGCTTCGCGGGAGAGGAGACCCAGTACTTC.

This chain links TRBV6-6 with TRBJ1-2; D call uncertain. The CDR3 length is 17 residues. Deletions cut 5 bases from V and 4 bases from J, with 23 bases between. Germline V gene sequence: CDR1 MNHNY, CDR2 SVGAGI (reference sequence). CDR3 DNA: TGTGCCAGCAGTCCCCGGACTACCGAACCTATTGGCTATGGCTACACCTTC. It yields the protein CASSPRTTEPIGYGYTF.

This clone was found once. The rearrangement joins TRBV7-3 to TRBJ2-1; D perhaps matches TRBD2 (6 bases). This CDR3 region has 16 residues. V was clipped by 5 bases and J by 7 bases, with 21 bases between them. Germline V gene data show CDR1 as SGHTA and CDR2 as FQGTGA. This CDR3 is CASSPREAGGRNEQFF. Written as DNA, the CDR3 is TGTGCCAGCAGCCCGAGGGAGGCGGGCGGTAGAAATGAGCAGTTCTTC.

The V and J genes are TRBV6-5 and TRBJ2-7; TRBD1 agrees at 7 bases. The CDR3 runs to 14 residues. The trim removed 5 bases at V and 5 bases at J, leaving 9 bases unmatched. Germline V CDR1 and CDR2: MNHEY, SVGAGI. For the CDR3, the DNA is TGTGCCAGCAGTCTCGACAGGGTACGGAACGAGCAGTACTTC. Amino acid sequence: CASSLDRVRNEQYF.

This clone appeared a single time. The CDR3 DNA sequence: TGTGCCAGCAGCGGACAGGGAACCTACAACACAGATACGCAGTATTTT. Its translation is CASSGQGTYNTDTQYF. V gene TRBV28 combines with J gene TRBJ2-3, with TRBD1 matching over 8 bases. This CDR3 spans 16 amino acids. Germline V gene sequence: CDR1 MDHEN, CDR2 SYDVKM. The trim removed 6 bases at V and 2 bases at J, leaving 10 bases unmatched.

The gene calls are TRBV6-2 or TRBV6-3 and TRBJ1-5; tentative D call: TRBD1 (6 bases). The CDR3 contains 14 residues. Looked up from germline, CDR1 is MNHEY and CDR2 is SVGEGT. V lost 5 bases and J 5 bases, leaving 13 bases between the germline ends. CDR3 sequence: CASSTGGGYQPQHF. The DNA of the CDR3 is TGTGCCAGCAGTACGGGGGGCGGCTATCAGCCCCAGCATTTT.

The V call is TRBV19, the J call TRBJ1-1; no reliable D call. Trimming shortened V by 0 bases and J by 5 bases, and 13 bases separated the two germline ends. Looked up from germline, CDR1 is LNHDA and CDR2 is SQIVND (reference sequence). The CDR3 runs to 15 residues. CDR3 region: CASSIENLGGTEAFF. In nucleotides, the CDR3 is TGTGCCAGTAGTATAGAAAATTTAGGCGGGACTGAAGCTTTCTTT.

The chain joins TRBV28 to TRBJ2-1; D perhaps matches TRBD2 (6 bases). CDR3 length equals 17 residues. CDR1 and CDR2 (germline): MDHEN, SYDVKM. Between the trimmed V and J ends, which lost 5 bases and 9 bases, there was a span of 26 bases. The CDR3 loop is CASSPLPGVAEVGEQFF. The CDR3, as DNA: TGTGCCAGCAGTCCCCTCCCCGGAGTAGCGGAAGTCGGTGAGCAGTTCTTC. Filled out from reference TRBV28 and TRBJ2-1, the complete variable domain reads DVKVTQSSRYLVKRTGEKVFLECVQDMDHENMFWYRQDPGLGLRLIYFSYDVKMKEKGDIPEGYSVSREKKERFSLILESASTNQTSMYLCASSPLPGVAEVGEQFFGPGTRLTVL.

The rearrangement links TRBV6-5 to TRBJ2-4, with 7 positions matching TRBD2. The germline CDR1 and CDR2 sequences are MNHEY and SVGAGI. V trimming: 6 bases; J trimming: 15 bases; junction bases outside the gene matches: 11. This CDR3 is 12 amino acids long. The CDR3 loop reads CASRDLGRGGYF. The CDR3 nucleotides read TGTGCCAGCAGAGATCTTGGGAGGGGCGGGTACTTC.

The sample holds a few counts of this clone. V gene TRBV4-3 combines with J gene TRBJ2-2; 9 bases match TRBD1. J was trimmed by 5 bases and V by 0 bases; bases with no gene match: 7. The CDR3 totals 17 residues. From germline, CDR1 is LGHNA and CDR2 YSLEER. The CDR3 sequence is CASSQDLGQGRTGELFF. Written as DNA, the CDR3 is TGCGCCAGCAGCCAAGATCTTGGACAGGGGAGGACCGGGGAGCTGTTTTTT.

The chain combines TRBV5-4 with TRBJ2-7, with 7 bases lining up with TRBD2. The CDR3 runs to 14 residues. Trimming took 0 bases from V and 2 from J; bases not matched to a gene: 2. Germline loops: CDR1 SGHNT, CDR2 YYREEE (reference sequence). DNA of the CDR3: TGTGCCAGCAGCTTGGGCGGGAGCGCCTACGAGCAGTACTTC. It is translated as CASSLGGSAYEQYF.

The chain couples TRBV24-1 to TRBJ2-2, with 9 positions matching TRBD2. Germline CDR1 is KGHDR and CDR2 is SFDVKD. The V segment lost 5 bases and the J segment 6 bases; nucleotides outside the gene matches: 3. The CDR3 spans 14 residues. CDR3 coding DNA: TGTGCCACCAGTGCGGAGCGGGAGGCCGGGGAGCTGTTTTTT. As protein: CATSAEREAGELFF.